This TCR beta chain stems from a study of blood T cell repertoires in COVID-19 (dated by TCRdb to the early 2020s). Notes on the research overall: Samples covering the acute and convalescent phases of COVID-19 were provided by collaborators in the United States, Italy and Spain. The material from the prospective study consisted of cDNA or gDNA derived from T cells, B-cell-depleted T cells, or PBMCs. Subjects who had been exposed to COVID-19, were actively infected with it, or had recovered from it provided the deeply sampled blood TCRbeta repertoires that made up the dataset. The repertoires were released in a freely available public database intended as a resource for research on the immune response to SARS-CoV-2. The samples were drawn from two sources: the first 160 participants of the ongoing ImmuneRACE study, and 1,000 to 1,500 subjects contributed by 6 global collaborators. Nearly every sample came with metadata listing a de-identified subject ID, COVID-19 status, age in years and sex. Where available, HLA class I and class II types were obtained from metadata supplied by the sample provider rather than from assay-based typing.

The paper as a whole reports these results and caveats: Clinical and demographic metadata were provided uncurated, with the amount varying by source and participant.

To note about this clone: Its antigen is currently not known. It has no much larger one-base neighbor in the sample; base qualities were not kept.

TCRbeta CDR3 regions were amplified from genomic DNA by means of the immunoSEQ Assay, a bias-controlled multiplex PCR. The original methods were these. The number of nucleated cells in each sample was estimated from the amplification of reference gene primers within the assay. To quantify the absolute abundance of each unique TCRbeta CDR3 rearrangement, sequence reads were collapsed and filtered. For each sample, productive Simpson clonality was calculated by taking the square root of Simpson's diversity index across productive rearrangements. Drawn from immuneACCESS, this table holds only the in-frame rearrangements with V and J called that TCRdb kept. Clones are partly lost; checked studies trace under half to an unresolved V gene and leave the rest unexplained. The DNA gave D and trimming, while V, J and clone size come from that table. In all, the sample holds fewer than 60,000 clones, and 86% of those were seen once. The ten largest clones add up to about 22% of the sample.

For this chain, trimming is 5 bases at the V end and 4 bases at the J end, and the number of junction bases without a gene match is 12. Including the terminal cysteine and phenylalanine, the CDR3 comprises 16 residues. Of the read, only the CDR3 DNA is kept; its 48 bases are in frame from base 1. From a lookup of the germline V gene, CDR1 and CDR2 are SGHNT and YENEEA. Whole blood was collected in K2EDTA tubes by collaborating institutions according to the institutions' own protocols. For TCRbeta analysis, collaborators shipped samples in one of three forms: frozen whole blood, isolated PBMCs, or DNA extracted from either of those sample types.

Sequenced sample: peripheral blood. This clonotype originated in a woman older than 75 with acute or convalescent COVID-19. The chain links TRBV11-3 with TRBJ2-3, with 7 junctional bases fitting TRBD2. The CDR3 loop reads CASSRLRAGLSDTQYF. Here is the DNA: TGTGCCAGCAGCCGCTTGCGAGCGGGGTTATCAGATACGCAGTATTTT. Here the CDR3 is joined to the reference TRBV11-3 and TRBJ2-3 genes, and the full variable domain is: EAGVVQSPRYKIIEKKQPVAFWCNPISGHNTLYWYLQNLGQGPELLIRYENEEAVDDSQLPKDRFSAERLKGVDSTLKIQPAELGDSAVYLCASSRLRAGLSDTQYFGPGTRLTVL.